The 32 T cell receptor beta chains given below trace back to one sample, sequenced in a study of T cell responses to AZD1222 COVID-19 vaccine. Profiling relied on immunoSEQ multiplex PCR, and the TCRdb table lists in-frame clones only, not all of them. The data show 150,000 to 200,000 clones, approximately 88% seen once. Sequencing used peripheral blood, obtained on day 0 of AZD1222 vaccination. Every receptor here comes from an adult in good health.

This chain joins TRBV4-3 and TRBJ2-7, with D possibly called TRBD1 or TRBD2 (5 bases each). CDR3 length: 13 residues. The V gene lost 3 bases and the J gene lost 5 bases, with 11 bases spanning the gap. CDR1 and CDR2 (germline): LGHNA, YSLEER. The CDR3 protein is CASSHSRDHEQYF. The CDR3 DNA is TGCGCCAGCAGCCATTCTCGGGACCACGAGCAGTACTTC.

The rearrangement joins TRBV7-2 to TRBJ1-3; 8 bases agree with TRBD1. V was clipped by 6 bases and J by 3 bases; unmatched bases: 1. Germline CDR1 is SGHTA and CDR2 is FQGNSA. The CDR3 has 13 residues. CDR3 amino acids: CASRTGVGNTIYF. CDR3 sequence (DNA): TGTGCCAGCAGGACAGGGGTTGGAAACACCATATATTTT. Full variable domain (remainder filled in from reference TRBV7-2 and TRBJ1-3): GAGVSQSPSNKVTEKGKDVELRCDPISGHTALYWYRQSLGQGLEFLIYFQGNSAPDKSGLPSDRFSAERTGGSVSTLTIQRTQQEDSAVYLCASRTGVGNTIYFGEGSWLTVV.

This clone was found once. The V and J genes are TRBV9 and TRBJ1-4, with 7 bases identical to TRBD1. V lost 1 base and J lost 7; bases outside the gene matches: 4. The germline V gene encodes CDR1 SGDLS and CDR2 YYNGEE. The CDR3 covers 14 residues. The CDR3 coding sequence is TGTGCCAGCAGCGTACAGGGGGGGGTTGAAAAACTGTTTTTT. It yields the protein CASSVQGGVEKLFF. Looking up the rest from reference TRBV9 and TRBJ1-4 gives the full variable domain: DSGVTQTPKHLITATGQRVTLRCSPRSGDLSVYWYQQSLDQGLQFLIQYYNGEERAKGNILERFSAQQFPDLHSELNLSSLELGDSALYFCASSVQGGVEKLFFGSGTQLSVL.

The J gene is TRBJ1-2, the V gene TRBV6-4; TRBD1 aligns across 10 bases. V lost 5 bases, J lost 6 bases, and 3 bases stayed unmatched. Germline V gene sequence: CDR1 MRHNA, CDR2 SNTAGT. This CDR3 is built from 13 residues. The CDR3 DNA reads TGTGCCAGCAGTCCGGACAGGGGGAATGGCTACACCTTC. Amino acid sequence: CASSPDRGNGYTF.

This chain uses TRBV24-1 with TRBJ2-7; D perhaps matches TRBD1 (5 bases). Germline CDR1 is KGHDR and CDR2 is SFDVKD. Trimming took 4 bases from V and 2 from J, leaving 17 bases between them. CDR3 length: 16 amino acids. CDR3 nucleotides: TGTGCCACCAGTGACCCCGGATCACAGGTACCCTACGAGCAGTACTTC. It codes for CATSDPGSQVPYEQYF.

V usage is TRBV6-5 and J usage is TRBJ1-1; 8 bases map to TRBD1. The ends lost 2 bases at V and 10 bases at J; junction bases unmatched: 6. The CDR3 contains 13 residues. Per germline, CDR1 MNHEY and CDR2 SVGAGI. In nucleotides, the CDR3 is TGTGCCAGCAGTTACCGTCGACAGGGGCGAGCTTTCTTT. This translates into CASSYRRQGRAFF.

The chain couples TRBV2 to TRBJ1-1; D is unclear. V was trimmed by 8 bases and J by 11 bases, leaving 24 bases between them. Germline-derived CDR1 and CDR2 are SNHLY and FYNNEI. The CDR3 extends over 14 amino acids. This CDR3 is CASEPRVPGGGAFF. The CDR3 DNA reads as TGTGCCAGCGAGCCCCGGGTCCCCGGAGGTGGCGCTTTCTTT.

The chain carries TRBV15 and TRBJ1-6; 8 bases match TRBD1. V was clipped by 8 bases and J by 10 bases; unmatched bases: 10. Looked up from germline, CDR1 is LNHNV and CDR2 is YYDKDF (reference sequence). This CDR3 contains 14 residues. This chain's CDR3 is CATERDRGFSPLHF. The CDR3, as DNA: TGTGCCACCGAGCGAGACAGGGGTTTCTCACCCCTCCACTTT.

This clone was seen a handful of times. The rearrangement joins TRBV5-1 to TRBJ2-7; 7 nucleotides match TRBD1. The CDR3 runs to 16 residues. The germline V gene encodes CDR1 SGHRS and CDR2 YFSETQ. The junction had 6 bases not matched to a gene; V was cut back by 0 bases and J by 0 bases. CDR3 nucleotides: TGCGCCAGCAGCTTGGGAACAGGGGCAAGCTCCTACGAGCAGTACTTC. It codes for CASSLGTGASSYEQYF.

The J gene is TRBJ2-2, the V gene TRBV9; the match to TRBD2 covers 8 bases. The V and J ends lost 3 bases and 5 bases, in that order; junction bases with no gene match: 9. Germline CDR1 and CDR2: SGDLS and YYNGEE. The CDR3 sequence is 16 residues long. CDR3 sequence: CASSGGTRSTTGELFF. For the CDR3, the DNA is TGTGCCAGCAGCGGGGGGACTAGGAGCACAACCGGGGAGCTGTTTTTT.

The chain employs TRBV5-1 and TRBJ1-5; D gene uncertain. This CDR3 is 15 amino acids long. Trimming left V 0 bases short and J 0 bases short, with 7 bases between. Germline V gene data show CDR1 as SGHRS and CDR2 as YFSETQ. CDR3 DNA sequence: TGCGCCAGCAGCTTGGGGACCTCTAGCAATCAGCCCCAGCATTTT. This encodes CASSLGTSSNQPQHF.

This clone is medium-sized in the sample. In DNA form, the CDR3 reads TGTGCCAGCAGCGTGCTGGCGGGGCGGGGCACCGGGGAGCTGTTTTTT. It encodes CASSVLAGRGTGELFF. The chain links TRBV9 to TRBJ2-2, with D possibly TRBD2 on 6 matching bases. Trimming left V 2 bases short and J 4 bases short, with 15 bases between. Germline CDR1 reads SGDLS; CDR2 reads YYNGEE. The CDR3 is 16 residues long.

The rearrangement links TRBV6-5 to TRBJ1-2; no definite D call. CDR1 is MNHEY and CDR2 is SVGAGI in the germline V gene. The CDR3 is 14 residues long. Trimming removed 7 bases from V and 1 base from J, with 13 bases in between. The CDR3 loop reads CASTPIKDNYGYTF. CDR3 nucleotides: TGTGCCAGCACCCCGATCAAGGATAACTATGGCTACACCTTC.

The chain has TRBV3-1 (or the pseudogene TRBV3-2) and TRBJ2-5, with D hard to call. The germline V and J ends were trimmed by 0 bases and 4 bases, with 12 bases remaining between them. The CDR3 has 15 amino acids. In germline, CDR1 is LGHDT, CDR2 YNNKEL (reference sequence). DNA for the CDR3: TGTGCCAGCAGCCAAGACCACGACTTACGAGAGACCCAGTACTTC. Translation: CASSQDHDLRETQYF.

The table lists this clone with a count of one. The CDR3 region has the DNA TGTGCCTGGAGTGTACGGGCCCGCATGAACACTGAAGCTTTCTTT. Its translation: CAWSVRARMNTEAFF. The chain joins TRBV30 to TRBJ1-1; unclear D gene. CDR3 length: 15 amino acids. The germline V gene encodes CDR1 GTSNPN and CDR2 SVGIG (reference sequence). The germline V and J ends were trimmed by 0 bases and 0 bases, with 11 bases remaining between them.

This sequence joins TRBV24-1 and TRBJ2-1; TRBD2 is a possible D gene (6 bases). The CDR3 loop spans 12 amino acids. CDR1 KGHDR and CDR2 SFDVKD come from the germline V gene. The V gene lost 6 bases and the J gene lost 6 bases, with 8 bases spanning the gap. The CDR3 DNA follows: TGTGCCACCAGTCGGGGAGGCAATGAGCAGTTCTTC. Encoded protein: CATSRGGNEQFF.

The rearrangement joins TRBV20-1 to TRBJ2-5; D not resolved. This CDR3 is built from 11 residues. Germline CDR1 reads DFQATT; CDR2 reads SNEGSKA (reference sequence). The V end lost 6 bases, the J end lost 5 bases, and 10 bases lay between the germline ends. The CDR3 sequence: CSAPAWETQYF. DNA of the CDR3: TGCAGTGCCCCAGCCTGGGAGACCCAGTACTTC.

This clone has only a few counts. The V and J genes are TRBV2 and TRBJ1-5, with 7 bases lining up with TRBD1. CDR3 length equals 15 residues. Losses at the gene ends were 3 bases for V and 5 bases for J; bases not matched to a gene: 7. Germline loops: CDR1 SNHLY, CDR2 FYNNEI. CDR3 sequence reads: CASSDRRQGHQPQHF. CDR3 in DNA: TGTGCCAGCAGTGATCGGCGACAGGGCCATCAGCCCCAGCATTTT.

This rearrangement joins TRBV2 to TRBJ1-6; 7 bases agree with TRBD1. The CDR3 runs 14 residues. V trimming: 2 bases; J trimming: 6 bases; junction bases outside the gene matches: 1. The germline V gene has CDR1 SNHLY and CDR2 FYNNEI. As DNA, the CDR3 is TGTGCCAGCAGTGAAAGACAGGGTAATTCACCCCTCCACTTT. It codes for CASSERQGNSPLHF.

The chain recombines TRBV2 with TRBJ2-3; TRBD2 might be the D (6 bases). The CDR3 runs 15 residues. Per the germline V gene, CDR1 is SNHLY and CDR2 is FYNNEI. Trimming cost V 6 bases and J 2 bases, with 15 bases left between them. The CDR3 spells CASSGTGTPTDTQYF. CDR3 in DNA: TGTGCCAGCAGCGGTACCGGGACTCCCACAGATACGCAGTATTTT.

CDR3 sequence (DNA): TGTGCCAGCAGCTTAAGTGGAGACGAAATAGGCTACACCTTC. It is translated as CASSLSGDEIGYTF. The chain recombines TRBV7-3 with TRBJ1-2; D not certain. V was pared by 1 base and J by 8 bases, with 14 bases between. Per germline, CDR1 SGHTA and CDR2 FQGTGA. The CDR3 sequence is 14 residues long. Based on the CDR3 plus reference TRBV7-3 and TRBJ1-2, the full variable domain is GAGVSQTPSNKVTEKGKYVELRCDPISGHTALYWYRQSLGQGPEFLIYFQGTGAADDSGLPNDRFFAVRPEGSVSTLKIQRTERGDSAVYLCASSLSGDEIGYTFGSGTRLTVV.

The chain recombines TRBV5-1 with TRBJ2-5; no definite D call. Germline V CDR1 and CDR2: SGHRS, YFSETQ. V was pared by 4 bases and J by 2 bases, with 6 bases between. The CDR3 is made up of 12 amino acids. The CDR3 DNA sequence: TGCGCCAGCAGCCGATCTCAAGAGACCCAGTACTTC. Amino acids: CASSRSQETQYF.

The chain uses TRBV5-8 and TRBJ1-1, with a weak D call TRBD1 (6 bases). With 1 base removed from V and 11 bases from J, the gap between germline ends came to 12 bases. Germline assignment: CDR1 SGHTS and CDR2 YDEGEE. The CDR3 is 12 amino acids. CDR3: CASSLRQGTAFF. The DNA of the CDR3 is TGTGCCAGCAGCTTGCGTCAGGGGACCGCTTTCTTT.

The chain links TRBV20-1 to TRBJ2-7; 9 bases fit TRBD2. Unmatched junction bases numbered 15, after V lost 6 bases and J lost 0 bases. CDR1 and CDR2 from the germline V gene are DFQATT and SNEGSKA (reference sequence). The length of the CDR3 is 17 residues. CDR3 amino acids: CSASDIEPSGISYEQYF. CDR3 DNA: TGCAGTGCCAGTGATATTGAGCCTAGCGGGATCTCCTACGAGCAGTACTTC.

This rearrangement joins TRBV5-5 to TRBJ2-2; D remains unclear. The V gene's germline CDR1 is SGHKS and CDR2 YYEKEE (reference sequence). The CDR3 loop spans 15 amino acids. Trimming pared 4 bases from V and 4 bases from J, leaving 14 bases between. In nucleotides, the CDR3 is TGTGCCAGCAGCCCCTTCCGACTGAGCACCGGGGAGCTGTTTTTT. The encoded protein is CASSPFRLSTGELFF.

This clone showed up just once. The V and J genes are TRBV29-1 and TRBJ2-1, with 8 bases aligning to TRBD1. CDR1 is SQVTM, CDR2 ANQGSEA, per germline. The CDR3 runs to 15 residues. Trimming removed 7 bases from V and 3 bases from J; junction bases left unmatched: 11. The CDR3, as DNA: TGCAGCGGGATCGGGACAGGACGAGGCTACAATGAGCAGTTCTTC. Encoded protein: CSGIGTGRGYNEQFF.

The table lists this clone with a few counts. In DNA form, the CDR3 reads TGTGCCAGTTGTAGCGGGAGAAACACCGGGGAGCTGTTTTTT. This sequence encodes CASCSGRNTGELFF. This chain connects TRBV28 to TRBJ2-2; TRBD2 matches 9 bases. This CDR3 has 14 residues. V dropped 9 bases and J dropped 2; count of bases not matched to a gene: 4. CDR1 is MDHEN and CDR2 is SYDVKM in the germline V gene.

A word on this clone: The same CDR3 also results from other DNA sequences found in this sample. The rearrangement uses TRBV5-1 and TRBJ2-5, with D tentatively TRBD2 (7 bases). V was pared by 0 bases and J by 5 bases, with 11 bases between. This CDR3 has 14 residues. Germline V gene data show CDR1 as SGHRS and CDR2 as YFSETQ. CDR3 nucleotides: TGCGCCAGCAGCTTGGGGACGGGGGGCGAGACCCAGTACTTC. Translated, it gives CASSLGTGGETQYF.

J is TRBJ1-2 and V is TRBV7-8; 9 positions match TRBD1. With 2 bases clipped from V and 2 bases from J, the junction kept 3 bases outside the gene matches. CDR1 is SGHVS, CDR2 FQNEAQ, per germline. The CDR3 totals 15 residues. As DNA, the CDR3 is TGTGCCAGCAGCTTATGGGGACAGGGAAACTATGGCTACACCTTC. It codes for CASSLWGQGNYGYTF.

This chain joins TRBV7-8 and TRBJ2-3; no definite D call. The germline V and J ends were trimmed by 2 bases and 1 base, with 7 bases remaining between them. The CDR3 is 14 residues long. The germline V gene has CDR1 SGHVS and CDR2 FQNEAQ. CDR3 sequence reads: CASSLMSRTDTQYF. The CDR3 nucleotides read TGTGCCAGCAGCTTAATGTCCCGCACAGATACGCAGTATTTT.

The chain employs TRBV7-9 and TRBJ2-1; 13 bases agree with TRBD2. The germline V gene encodes CDR1 SEHNR and CDR2 FQNEAQ (reference sequence). The junction had 7 bases not matched to a gene; V was cut back by 10 bases and J by 7 bases. The CDR3 length is 14 residues. The CDR3 loop is CATPTSGRWNEQFF. The CDR3 DNA is TGTGCCACCCCGACTAGCGGGAGGTGGAATGAGCAGTTCTTC.

The chain combines TRBV30 with TRBJ2-7; 9 nucleotides agree with TRBD1. Trimming at V came to 2 bases and at J to 3 bases, leaving 5 bases not matched to a gene. CDR3 length: 14 residues. Germline-derived CDR1 and CDR2 are GTSNPN and SVGIG (reference sequence). The CDR3 DNA is TGTGCCTGGAGTACCGGGACAGGGCGCTACGAGCAGTACTTC. Amino acids: CAWSTGTGRYEQYF.